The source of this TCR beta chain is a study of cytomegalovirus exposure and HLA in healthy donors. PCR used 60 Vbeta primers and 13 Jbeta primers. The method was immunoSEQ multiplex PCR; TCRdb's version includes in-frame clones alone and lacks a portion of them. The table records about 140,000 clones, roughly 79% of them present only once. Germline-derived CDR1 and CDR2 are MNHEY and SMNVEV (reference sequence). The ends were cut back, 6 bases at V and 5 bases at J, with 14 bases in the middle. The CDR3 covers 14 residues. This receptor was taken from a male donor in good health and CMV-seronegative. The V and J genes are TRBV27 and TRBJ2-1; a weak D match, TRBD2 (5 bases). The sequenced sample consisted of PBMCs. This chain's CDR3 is CASRSSRENNEQFF. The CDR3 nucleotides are TGTGCCAGCAGGTCTTCACGGGAAAACAATGAGCAGTTCTTC.